This is a list of T cell receptor beta chains from one sample in a study of OX40 agonist ivuxolimab in advanced cancers. The method was immunoSEQ multiplex PCR; TCRdb's version includes in-frame clones alone and lacks a portion of them. Of 70,000 to 90,000 clones in the sample, 90% were seen once. The specimen comprised CD4+ or CD8+ T cells sorted from blood, sampled in a trial of the OX40 agonist ivuxolimab. The receptors derive from an adult with an advanced solid tumor such as melanoma, head and neck, liver or kidney cancer. CDR3s include the opening cysteine and the closing phenylalanine or tryptophan. Each record gives: J gene, D gene, V gene, clone size, CDR3 DNA, CDR3 protein. The D gene is left open where the match is weak. Rows may omit the clone size; those that give it use once, few, many or a size class.

j_gene: TRBJ2-2
d_gene: -
v_gene: TRBV27
abundance: -
CDR3nt: TGTGCCAGCAGTTTCTCTAGCGTGTGGACAAAAGACACCGGGGAGCTGTTTTTT
CDR3aa: CASSFSSVWTKDTGELFF

j_gene: TRBJ1-1
d_gene: -
v_gene: TRBV30
abundance: -
CDR3nt: TGTGCCTGGAGTTTTCCGGGCGGAAAGGCTGAAGCTTTCTTT
CDR3aa: CAWSFPGGKAEAFF

j_gene: TRBJ2-7
d_gene: TRBD2
v_gene: TRBV7-2
abundance: -
CDR3nt: TGTGCCAGCAGCTTAGGGCCGGGGGGGATTTACGAGCAGTACTTC
CDR3aa: CASSLGPGGIYEQYF

j_gene: TRBJ2-7
d_gene: -
v_gene: TRBV11-2
abundance: -
CDR3nt: TGTGCCAGCAGCTTAAGCAGGGGCAACTCCTACGAGCAGTACTTC
CDR3aa: CASSLSRGNSYEQYF

j_gene: TRBJ2-7
d_gene: -
v_gene: TRBV7-2
abundance: -
CDR3nt: TGTGCCAGCAAGTTTGGCGGGAACTCCTACGAGCAGTACTTC
CDR3aa: CASKFGGNSYEQYF

j_gene: TRBJ1-1
d_gene: -
v_gene: TRBV5-1
abundance: -
CDR3nt: TGCGCCAGCAGCCAAACAGGGACCACTGAAGCTTTCTTT
CDR3aa: CASSQTGTTEAFF

j_gene: TRBJ2-2
d_gene: -
v_gene: TRBV9
abundance: once
CDR3nt: TGTGCCAGCAGCGTAGAGGGATACACCGGGGAGCTGTTTTTT
CDR3aa: CASSVEGYTGELFF

j_gene: TRBJ2-2
d_gene: TRBD2
v_gene: TRBV19
abundance: -
CDR3nt: TGTGCCAGTAGTGGGGACCGGGACAGTCTAGCGGGGGGTAACACCGGGGAGCTGTTTTTT
CDR3aa: CASSGDRDSLAGGNTGELFF

j_gene: TRBJ2-2
d_gene: TRBD2
v_gene: TRBV4-2
abundance: -
CDR3nt: TGTGCCAGCAGCCAAGATCGGGGACGGGGGGGCACCGGGGAGCTGTTTTTT
CDR3aa: CASSQDRGRGGTGELFF

j_gene: TRBJ1-2
d_gene: -
v_gene: TRBV14
abundance: -
CDR3nt: TGTGCCAGCAGCCAAAGCGTCGATGGCTACACCTTC
CDR3aa: CASSQSVDGYTF

j_gene: TRBJ2-3
d_gene: -
v_gene: TRBV10-3
abundance: -
CDR3nt: TGTGCCATCTGCAAGGGCCACACAGATACGCAGTATTTT
CDR3aa: CAICKGHTDTQYF

j_gene: TRBJ2-7
d_gene: -
v_gene: TRBV11-2
abundance: -
CDR3nt: TGTGCCAGCAGCTTAGCACAGACGCCCTACGAGCAGTACTTC
CDR3aa: CASSLAQTPYEQYF

j_gene: TRBJ2-5
d_gene: -
v_gene: TRBV4-2
abundance: -
CDR3nt: TGTGCCAGCAGCCAAATGACGCATTCACTCCAAGAGACCCAGTACTTC
CDR3aa: CASSQMTHSLQETQYF

j_gene: TRBJ1-1
d_gene: -
v_gene: TRBV25-1
abundance: once
CDR3nt: TGTGCCAGCAGTGAATACAGGAACACTGAAGCTTTCTTT
CDR3aa: CASSEYRNTEAFF

j_gene: TRBJ2-4
d_gene: -
v_gene: TRBV27
abundance: -
CDR3nt: TGTGCCAGCAGTTTATCAAAGGCGGCCAAAAACATTCAGTACTTC
CDR3aa: CASSLSKAAKNIQYF

j_gene: TRBJ1-4
d_gene: TRBD1
v_gene: TRBV6-6
abundance: once
CDR3nt: TGTGCCAGCAGTTCGCAGGGGGAGACTAATGAAAAACTGTTTTTT
CDR3aa: CASSSQGETNEKLFF

j_gene: TRBJ2-4
d_gene: TRBD1
v_gene: TRBV30
abundance: -
CDR3nt: TGTGCCGGGACAGGGGCCCTAGCCAAAAACATTCAGTACTTC
CDR3aa: CAGTGALAKNIQYF

j_gene: TRBJ2-5
d_gene: -
v_gene: TRBV9
abundance: -
CDR3nt: TGTGCCAGCAGCGGTGCGAGCGGAGAGACCCAGTACTTC
CDR3aa: CASSGASGETQYF

j_gene: TRBJ1-4
d_gene: TRBD1
v_gene: TRBV6-1
abundance: few
CDR3nt: TGTGCCAGCAGTGAAGCGGGACAGGGTATAAATGAAAAACTGTTTTTT
CDR3aa: CASSEAGQGINEKLFF

j_gene: TRBJ1-5
d_gene: TRBD1
v_gene: TRBV19
abundance: -
CDR3nt: TGTGCCAGCAGGACAGGGGGAGGGAATCAGCCCCAGCATTTT
CDR3aa: CASRTGGGNQPQHF

j_gene: TRBJ2-7
d_gene: -
v_gene: TRBV7-2
abundance: -
CDR3nt: TGTGCCAGCAGCCCCGCGTCGGGCCAGTCCTACGAGCAGTACTTC
CDR3aa: CASSPASGQSYEQYF

j_gene: TRBJ1-2
d_gene: -
v_gene: TRBV4-3
abundance: -
CDR3nt: TGCGCCAGCAGCCAAGAGGAGGGAAGATATGGCTACACCTTC
CDR3aa: CASSQEEGRYGYTF

j_gene: TRBJ2-1
d_gene: -
v_gene: TRBV5-1
abundance: -
CDR3nt: TGCGCCAGCAGCTTGGGGGACTTCACTGTTTTGAGCGATGAGCAGTTCTTC
CDR3aa: CASSLGDFTVLSDEQFF

j_gene: TRBJ2-3
d_gene: TRBD1
v_gene: TRBV6-6
abundance: -
CDR3nt: TGTGCCATTCGACAGGGCCCAGATACGCAGTATTTT
CDR3aa: CAIRQGPDTQYF

j_gene: TRBJ1-2
d_gene: -
v_gene: TRBV28
abundance: -
CDR3nt: TGTGCCAGCAGTGCGTTCGGACAGCCCGGCTACACCTTC
CDR3aa: CASSAFGQPGYTF

j_gene: TRBJ1-5
d_gene: -
v_gene: TRBV19
abundance: -
CDR3nt: TGTGCCGGTTCGGGGGGGTATAGCAATCAGCCCCAGCATTTT
CDR3aa: CAGSGGYSNQPQHF

j_gene: TRBJ2-1
d_gene: -
v_gene: TRBV5-4
abundance: -
CDR3nt: TGTGCCAGCAGCTTAGGGGGGGGGAGCTCCTACAATGAGCAGTTCTTC
CDR3aa: CASSLGGGSSYNEQFF

j_gene: TRBJ2-1
d_gene: TRBD2
v_gene: TRBV4-3
abundance: -
CDR3nt: TGCGCCAGCAGCCAAGAAGGCGGGAGGGTGAATGAGCAGTTCTTC
CDR3aa: CASSQEGGRVNEQFF

j_gene: TRBJ1-2
d_gene: TRBD1
v_gene: TRBV30
abundance: -
CDR3nt: TGTGCCTGGAGCGCCTCAATTTCAGGGGGGAACACCTTC
CDR3aa: CAWSASISGGNTF

j_gene: TRBJ2-2
d_gene: -
v_gene: TRBV27
abundance: -
CDR3nt: TGTGCCAGCAGTCCATTCGGGCGACCGAACACCGGGGAGCTGTTTTTT
CDR3aa: CASSPFGRPNTGELFF

j_gene: TRBJ2-1
d_gene: TRBD2
v_gene: TRBV18
abundance: -
CDR3nt: TGTGCCAGCTCACCCCCGGGACTAGTTTTCTCGGATGAGCAGTTCTTC
CDR3aa: CASSPPGLVFSDEQFF

j_gene: TRBJ1-4
d_gene: -
v_gene: TRBV28
abundance: -
CDR3nt: TGTGCCAGCAGTCCCGGACAGTCTCGGATTGCCCTGTTTTTT
CDR3aa: CASSPGQSRIALFF

j_gene: TRBJ1-1
d_gene: -
v_gene: TRBV5-1
abundance: few
CDR3nt: TGCGCCAGCAGCTCCCTTGTTGGGGTGAGCACTGAAGCTTTCTTT
CDR3aa: CASSSLVGVSTEAFF

j_gene: TRBJ2-7
d_gene: TRBD2
v_gene: TRBV6-1
abundance: -
CDR3nt: TGTGCCAGCAGTAGCGGGAAATTTTACGAGCAGTACTTC
CDR3aa: CASSSGKFYEQYF

j_gene: TRBJ2-3
d_gene: TRBD1
v_gene: TRBV7-9
abundance: -
CDR3nt: TGTGCCAGCAGCAAGGGACAGGGGGTCTCAGATACGCAGTATTTT
CDR3aa: CASSKGQGVSDTQYF

j_gene: TRBJ1-2
d_gene: -
v_gene: TRBV2
abundance: -
CDR3nt: TGTGCCAGCAGTCTATTGAGTGGCTACACCTTC
CDR3aa: CASSLLSGYTF

j_gene: TRBJ2-7
d_gene: -
v_gene: TRBV10-3
abundance: -
CDR3nt: TGTGCCATCAGTGAGTCCGACGGGACAACCGAGCAGTACTTC
CDR3aa: CAISESDGTTEQYF

j_gene: TRBJ2-2
d_gene: -
v_gene: TRBV6-1
abundance: -
CDR3nt: TGTGCCAGCAGTGAAGGAGTCACCGGGGAGCTGTTTTTT
CDR3aa: CASSEGVTGELFF

j_gene: TRBJ2-1
d_gene: -
v_gene: TRBV25-1
abundance: once
CDR3nt: TGTGCCAGCAGTGAATTAGGGACGCAAAGCCATGAGCAGTTCTTC
CDR3aa: CASSELGTQSHEQFF

j_gene: TRBJ1-5
d_gene: TRBD1
v_gene: TRBV19
abundance: -
CDR3nt: TGTGCCAGTAGTTCCCGACAGGGGGAGGAACAGCCCCAGCATTTT
CDR3aa: CASSSRQGEEQPQHF

j_gene: TRBJ1-4
d_gene: -
v_gene: TRBV27
abundance: -
CDR3nt: TGTGCCAGCAGTCAACGGGGTACTAATGAAAAACTGTTTTTT
CDR3aa: CASSQRGTNEKLFF

j_gene: TRBJ2-7
d_gene: TRBD2
v_gene: TRBV27
abundance: -
CDR3nt: TGTGCCAGCAGTTTCCAGCGGGGGAGCTCCTACGAGCAGTACTTC
CDR3aa: CASSFQRGSSYEQYF

j_gene: TRBJ1-2
d_gene: TRBD1
v_gene: TRBV28
abundance: -
CDR3nt: TGTGCCAGCACCCTGGGACAGCTAACTGGCGGCTACACCTTC
CDR3aa: CASTLGQLTGGYTF